This TCR beta chain was retrieved from a study of CD8+ T cells in alopecia areata. Background on the study: Each day, treated patients took oral tofacitinib twice, at 5 to 10 mg per dose. Once tofacitinib had been taken for 6 to 18 months, 6 months off drug followed.

Study-level points and caveats: Sequences from scalp samples also cover resident alphabeta T cells of normal skin.

This clone turned up a few times. The antigen is undetermined. CDR3 length: 12 residues. The germline V gene has CDR1 MNHEY and CDR2 SMNVEV (reference sequence). V was cut by 10 bases and J by 6 bases, with 16 bases left in between. Reverse transcribed after extraction, RNA yielded cDNA as the sequencing template. Profiled with immunoSEQ multiplex PCR; TCRdb holds only in-frame clones, not every one. Of 70,000 or so clones in the sample, 55% to 75% were seen once. The specimen comprised CD8+ T cells sorted from blood, sampled at week 0. The TCR sequence derives from a human donor with alopecia areata. The gene calls are TRBV27 and TRBJ2-7, with D tentatively TRBD2 (6 bases). Here the CDR3 reads CATGGSGSEQYF. The CDR3 DNA reads TGTGCCACTGGGGGTAGCGGTTCCGAGCAGTACTTC.